Reported below is one T cell receptor beta chain. The data are from a study of OX40 agonist ivuxolimab in advanced cancers. On the study more broadly: Ivuxolimab is a fully human IgG2 antibody that activates OX40 (CD134). Hepatocellular carcinoma, melanoma, renal cell or head and neck cancer was diagnosed in the dose-escalation patients. The dose-escalation cohort was approximately 85% male, with a mean age of around 60 years, ranging about 23 to 79.

Clones were read by immunoSEQ multiplex PCR, and TCRdb kept only the in-frame ones, dropping some. The repertoire consists of tens of thousands of clones, with more than 70% occurring once and the leading ten covering more than 25%. V was pared by 1 base and J by 0 bases, with 7 bases between. Per the germline V gene, CDR1 is GTSNPN and CDR2 is SVGIG (reference sequence). The CDR3 loop spans 14 amino acids. Material: CD4+ or CD8+ T cells sorted from blood, obtained in a trial of the OX40 agonist ivuxolimab. This TCR derives from an adult with an advanced solid tumor such as melanoma, head and neck, liver or kidney cancer. The gene calls are TRBV30 and TRBJ1-3; a possible D gene is TRBD1 (5 bases). The CDR3 sequence is CAWSEGSSGNTIYF. CDR3 nucleotide sequence: TGTGCCTGGAGTGAGGGGAGCTCTGGAAACACCATATATTTT.